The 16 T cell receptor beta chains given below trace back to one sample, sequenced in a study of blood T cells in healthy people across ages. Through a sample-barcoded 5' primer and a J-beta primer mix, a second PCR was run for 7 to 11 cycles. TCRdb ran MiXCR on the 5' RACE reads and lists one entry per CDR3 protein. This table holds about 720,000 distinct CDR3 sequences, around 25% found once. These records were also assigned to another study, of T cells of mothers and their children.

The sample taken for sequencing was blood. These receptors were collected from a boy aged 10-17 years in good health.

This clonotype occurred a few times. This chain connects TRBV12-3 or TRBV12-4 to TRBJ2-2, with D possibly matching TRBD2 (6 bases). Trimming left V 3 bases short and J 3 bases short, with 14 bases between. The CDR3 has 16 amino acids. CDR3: CASSFNVRRDTGELFF. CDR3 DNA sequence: TGTGCCAGCAGTTTTAACGTCCGGAGGGACACCGGGGAGCTGTTTTTT.

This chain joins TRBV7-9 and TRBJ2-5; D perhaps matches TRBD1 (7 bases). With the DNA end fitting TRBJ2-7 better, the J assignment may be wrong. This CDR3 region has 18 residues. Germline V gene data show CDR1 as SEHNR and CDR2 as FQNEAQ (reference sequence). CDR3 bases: TGTGCCAGCAGCTCGGACAGGACCCGCGCGGGGCCCACCTACGAGCAGTACTTC. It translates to CASSSDRTRAGPTYEQYF.

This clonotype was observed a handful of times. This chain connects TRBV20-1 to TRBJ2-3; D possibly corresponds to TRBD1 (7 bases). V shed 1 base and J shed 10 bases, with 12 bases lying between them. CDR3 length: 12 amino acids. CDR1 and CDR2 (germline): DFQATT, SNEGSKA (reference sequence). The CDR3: CSARVDREAQYF. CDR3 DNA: TGCAGTGCTAGAGTTGACAGGGAGGCGCAGTATTTT.

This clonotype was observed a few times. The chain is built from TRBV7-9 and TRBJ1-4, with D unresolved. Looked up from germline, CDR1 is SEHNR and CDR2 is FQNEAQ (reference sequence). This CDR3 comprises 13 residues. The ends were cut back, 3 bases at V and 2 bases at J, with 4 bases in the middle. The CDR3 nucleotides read TGTGCCAGCAGCTTTCAGACTAATGAAAAACTGTTTTTT. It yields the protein CASSFQTNEKLFF.

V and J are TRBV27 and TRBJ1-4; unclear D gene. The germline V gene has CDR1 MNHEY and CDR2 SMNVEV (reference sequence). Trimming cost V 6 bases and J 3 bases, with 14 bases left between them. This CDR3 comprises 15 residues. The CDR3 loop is CASRSYFGANEKLFF. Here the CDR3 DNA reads TGTGCCAGCAGATCATATTTTGGGGCTAATGAAAAACTGTTTTTT.

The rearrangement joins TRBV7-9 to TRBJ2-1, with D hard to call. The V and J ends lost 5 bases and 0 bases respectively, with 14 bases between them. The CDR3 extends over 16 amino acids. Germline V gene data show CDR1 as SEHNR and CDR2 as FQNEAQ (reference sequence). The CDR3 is CASSPRLQSSYNEQFF. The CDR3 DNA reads TGTGCCAGCAGCCCCCGCCTCCAGAGCTCCTACAATGAGCAGTTCTTC.

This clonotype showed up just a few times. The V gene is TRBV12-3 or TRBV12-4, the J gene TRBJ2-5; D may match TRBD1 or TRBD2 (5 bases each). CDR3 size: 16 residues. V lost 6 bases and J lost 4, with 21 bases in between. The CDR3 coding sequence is TGTGCCAGCAGCCCAAGTGGGGCAGATAGCGCAGAGACCCAGTACTTC. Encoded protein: CASSPSGADSAETQYF.

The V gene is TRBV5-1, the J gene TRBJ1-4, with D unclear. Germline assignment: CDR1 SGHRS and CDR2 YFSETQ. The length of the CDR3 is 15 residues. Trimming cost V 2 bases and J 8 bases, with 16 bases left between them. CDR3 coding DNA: TGCGCCAGCAGCTTCCAAGGGATTGGTGGGGAAAAACTGTTTTTT. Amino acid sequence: CASSFQGIGGEKLFF. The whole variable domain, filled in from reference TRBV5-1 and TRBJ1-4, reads KAGVTQTPRYLIKTRGQQVTLSCSPISGHRSVSWYQQTPGQGLQFLFEYFSETQRNKGNFPGRFSGRQFSNSRSEMNVSTLELGDSALYLCASSFQGIGGEKLFFGSGTQLSVL.

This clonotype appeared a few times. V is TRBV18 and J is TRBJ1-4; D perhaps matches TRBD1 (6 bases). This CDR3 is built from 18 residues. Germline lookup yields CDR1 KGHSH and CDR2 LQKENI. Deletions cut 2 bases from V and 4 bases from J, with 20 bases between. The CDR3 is CASSPITGTVTGNEKLFF. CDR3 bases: TGTGCCAGCTCACCAATAACAGGGACCGTCACTGGTAATGAAAAACTGTTTTTT.

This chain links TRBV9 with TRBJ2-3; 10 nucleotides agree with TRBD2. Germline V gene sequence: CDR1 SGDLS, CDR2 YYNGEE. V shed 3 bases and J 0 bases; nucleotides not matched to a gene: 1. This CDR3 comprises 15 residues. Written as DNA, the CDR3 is TGTGCCAGCAGCGGGGGACTAGCGAGCACAGATACGCAGTATTTT. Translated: CASSGGLASTDTQYF.

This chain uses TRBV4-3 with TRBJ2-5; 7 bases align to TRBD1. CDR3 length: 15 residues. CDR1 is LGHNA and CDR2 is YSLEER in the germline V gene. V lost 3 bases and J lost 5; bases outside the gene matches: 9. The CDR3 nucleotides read TGCGCCAGCAGCCAGGACCGGACAGGATTGGAGACCCAGTACTTC. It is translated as CASSQDRTGLETQYF.

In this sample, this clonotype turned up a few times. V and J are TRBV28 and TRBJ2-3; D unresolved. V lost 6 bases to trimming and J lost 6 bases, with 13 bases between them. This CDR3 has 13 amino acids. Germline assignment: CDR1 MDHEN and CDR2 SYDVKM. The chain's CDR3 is CASSPVGADTQYF. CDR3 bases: TGTGCCAGCAGCCCCGTTGGTGCGGATACGCAGTATTTT. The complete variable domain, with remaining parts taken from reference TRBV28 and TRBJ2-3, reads DVKVTQSSRYLVKRTGEKVFLECVQDMDHENMFWYRQDPGLGLRLIYFSYDVKMKEKGDIPEGYSVSREKKERFSLILESASTNQTSMYLCASSPVGADTQYFGPGTRLTVL.

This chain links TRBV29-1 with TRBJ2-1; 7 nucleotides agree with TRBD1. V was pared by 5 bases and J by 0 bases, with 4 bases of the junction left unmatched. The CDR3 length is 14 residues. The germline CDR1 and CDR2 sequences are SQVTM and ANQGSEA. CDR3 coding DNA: TGCAGCGTTAAGACAGGGAGCTCCTACAATGAGCAGTTCTTC. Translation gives CSVKTGSSYNEQFF.

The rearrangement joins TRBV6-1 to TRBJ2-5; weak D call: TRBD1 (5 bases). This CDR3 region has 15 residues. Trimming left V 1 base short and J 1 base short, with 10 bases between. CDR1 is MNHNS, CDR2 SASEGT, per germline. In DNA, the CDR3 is TGTGCCAGCAGTGAAGGGACAACCCGCCAAGAGACCCAGTACTTC. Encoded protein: CASSEGTTRQETQYF.

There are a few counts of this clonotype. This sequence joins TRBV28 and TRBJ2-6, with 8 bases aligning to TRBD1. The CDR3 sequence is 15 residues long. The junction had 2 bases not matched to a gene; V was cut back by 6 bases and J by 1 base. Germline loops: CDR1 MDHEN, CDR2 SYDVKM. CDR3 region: CASRDRASGANVLTF. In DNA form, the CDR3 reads TGTGCCAGCAGGGACAGGGCGTCTGGGGCCAACGTCCTGACTTTC.

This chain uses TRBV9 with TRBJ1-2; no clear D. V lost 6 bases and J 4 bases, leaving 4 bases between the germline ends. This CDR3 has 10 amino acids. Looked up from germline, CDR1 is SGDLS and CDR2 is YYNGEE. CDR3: CASTGYGYTF. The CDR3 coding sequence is TGTGCCAGCACGGGCTATGGCTACACCTTC.